This paragraph covers one T cell receptor (beta chain) sequence. This entry is derived from a study of blood T cell repertoires in COVID-19. Per the germline V gene, CDR1 is KGHDR and CDR2 is SFDVKD. J lost 4 bases, V lost 10 bases, and 8 bases had no gene match. The CDR3 totals 14 residues. Original methodology: Researchers report that nucleated cell counts were estimated from reference gene primer amplification. Profiled with immunoSEQ multiplex PCR; TCRdb holds only in-frame clones, not every one. Clonal size and the V and J genes are those of that table, whereas D and trimming came from the DNA. Here the sample spans 110,000 or so clones, just under 90% being singletons.

The clonotype was recovered from a woman aged 45-65 years with acute or convalescent COVID-19. Sequenced: peripheral blood. The rearrangement links TRBV24-1 to TRBJ2-1, with 8 bases that match TRBD1. CDR3 DNA: TGTGCCACTAGGCAGGGGGCGAGTTACAATGAGCAGTTCTTC. It yields the protein CATRQGASYNEQFF.